This record concerns one T cell receptor beta chain sequence. Its antigen remains undetermined. No clone much larger than this one lies a single base away; base qualities are absent. The record originates from a study of cytomegalovirus exposure and HLA in healthy donors listed by TCRdb under 2017. About the study as a whole: An earlier analysis of approximately 600 of the donors reported 250 to 300 Gb of sequence data and about 100 million unique TCR beta sequences from some 180 million T cells. Roughly 300 gigabases of sequencing data and around 80 million unique TCR sequences made up an early release that covered roughly 670 HLA-typed donors. Among the approximately 420 genotyped donors, approximately 77% belonged to the genetic ancestry cluster associated with self-reported Caucasian donors. The aim of the study was to test whether cataloging public T cell receptors could identify signatures of past pathogen exposure. The study profiled the T cell repertoires of fewer than 850 subjects by immunosequencing and related them to cytomegalovirus serostatus. In addition to the first cohort of around 670 subjects, a separate validation cohort of approximately 130 different subjects was used. The study combined high-throughput TCR immunosequencing, statistical association of individual TCRs with disease status, and machine learning to predict cytomegalovirus infection status. In a later analysis, previously published TCR beta repertoires from 550 to 700 donors were re-analyzed and high-resolution HLA genotyping was added so that TCR occurrence patterns could be studied. The later analysis used no new phenotypic data to find candidate immune exposures, relying instead on TCR beta sequences and their occurrence across donors. An earlier analysis of 500 to 750 of the donors applied high-throughput TCR beta sequencing to assess whether each TCR beta V gene segment acted as functional or pseudogenic. Donor age, sex, ethnicity and CMV serostatus were collected together with the repertoire data. A later genetic analysis used genome-wide SNP genotypes for about 55% of the 666 donors, treating that subset as a discovery cohort. Every discovery cohort repertoire had been produced on one sequencing platform. Class I and class II HLA loci were covered by the typing at four-digit resolution. Typing coverage varied by locus: about 620-640 donors for A, B, C, DRB1 and DQB1; roughly 510 for DQA1; approximately 570 for DPA1; 450 to 480 for DPB1. Several DR-DQ haplotypes were treated as single units for association and clustering because of strong linkage in the cohort. Across approximately 400 genotyped donors of the cohort, an average of roughly 250,000 unique TCR beta nucleotide sequences per donor were sequenced, and 15% to 20% of those sequences were non-productive. Broad study findings and their caveats: Roughly uniform sequencing depth across donors was assumed in presence/absence analyses, although this assumption may not hold. A later analysis associated 15,000 or so TCR beta sequences with specific HLA alleles at a false discovery rate of 0.05. Only TCR beta chains were sequenced in this cohort, and the absence of alpha or paired-chain data limited detectable features. A further reported finding was that TCR beta sequences accurately predicted the HLA-A and HLA-B alleles for most subjects in the first cohort. The authors suggested that the approach could potentially be extended to other disease states and immunological phenotypes. Some IMGT-functional V segments, including TRBV6-2 and TRBV6-3, could not be distinguished by the 87-base-pair reads and were therefore excluded. In the study, 150 to 200 TCR beta chains were listed as associated with cytomegalovirus. Broadly in line with IMGT annotations, most TCR beta V segments showed up in productive rearrangements about 87% or about 30% of the time in an earlier analysis of approximately 600 of the donors. Most TCR sequences were seen in very few donors, while some public TCRs were found in many individuals. The only immune exposure information available for the cohort was CMV serostatus. An association between a missense DCLRE1C variant and V-gene and J-gene trimming of TCR beta chains was found in a later genetic analysis and replicated in an independent cohort. The earlier analysis of almost 600 of the donors excluded approximately 15 rarely observed V segments, including chromosome 9 orphons, because counts were too low. Compared with the 666-donor mean, donors in an Asian-associated ancestry cluster had fewer N-insertions in productive TCRs, according to a later genetic analysis. Strong co-occurrence of HLA alleles, especially DR and DQ, made assigning TCR associations to individual alleles difficult. In a later analysis, most CMV-associated TCR beta chains were found to appear HLA-restricted, with HLA associations seemingly driven largely by CMV exposure. Cytomegalovirus status was reported to be diagnosed by the classifier with high specificity and sensitivity in both the original and validation cohorts. Correlated functional status among segregating V segments might be attributable to linkage disequilibrium, but an unknown experimental factor could not be ruled out. According to a later analysis, TCR association rates differed among HLA loci, with DRB1 alleles showing the most associated TCRs and HLA-C alleles showing the fewest. Because HLA typing was missing for some donors at each locus, association tests included only the typed subset. Three of the identified cytomegalovirus-associated TCR beta chains were confirmed in vitro to be specific for cytomegalovirus antigens. A cluster of highly shared sequence variants was judged likely to represent a technical artifact of the sequencing pipeline. In a later analysis, HLA-associated TCR beta chains showed more clonal expansion and lower generation probabilities than non-associated chains that were equally common. According to a later analysis, parvovirus B19, influenza, CMV and Epstein-Barr virus appeared linked to several top co-occurrence clusters.

In total, over 600 healthy bone marrow donors made up the cohort. Cohort members were all nominally healthy when sampled, although unrecorded immune exposures were likely present. The donor tested CMV seropositive, placing the donor among the 250 to 350 seropositive members of the cohort. A peripheral blood sample was provided by each donor, and peripheral blood mononuclear cells were used for TCR beta sequencing. The Qiagen DNeasy Blood Extraction Kit was used to extract genomic DNA from the blood cell samples. The junction shows trimming of 3 bases on V and 2 bases on J, plus 13 bases between the germline ends. The CDR3, cysteine through phenylalanine, is 15 amino acids long. The only DNA kept is the CDR3, 45 bases in frame from the first base. CDR1 and CDR2, per the germline V gene, are MDHEN and SYDVKM. Libraries came from the immunoSEQ multiplex PCR assay. A mixture of 60 forward primers for TCR Vbeta segments and 13 reverse primers for TCR Jbeta segments was used in the multiplex PCR. The CDR3 region of rearranged TCR beta genes was amplified from genomic DNA by a multiplex PCR assay. Amplified TCR beta libraries were sequenced as 87-base-pair reads on the Illumina HiSeq System. The original methods were these. Across the 670 or so repertoires, a later analysis counted 60 million to 90 million unique TCR beta chains, about 10 million of which were shared by at least two donors. Raw reads were error-corrected and collapsed into unique sequences with a nearest-neighbor algorithm that merged closely related sequences to remove PCR and sequencing errors. Alignment of CDR3 sequences to IMGT reference sequences was used to assign V, D and J gene segments. Each retained sequence needed at least a six-nucleotide match to both a V gene segment and a J gene segment. Rearrangements were called productive when the CDR3 lacked stop codons and stayed in frame with V and J; all others were non-productive. CDR3 was defined according to IMGT convention as the region running from the second conserved V-encoded cysteine to the conserved J-encoded phenylalanine. In an earlier analysis of more than 550 of the donors, sequences lacking an unambiguous match to a single V gene segment were excluded. An earlier analysis of 450 to 650 of the donors called V segments functional above 56.7% productive rearrangements and segregating when the between-donor standard deviation exceeded 5%. A statistical classification framework was built for diagnosing cytomegalovirus status from the catalog of TCR beta chain sequences. A later analysis assigned V and J genes by comparing TCR nucleotide sequences with IMGT/GENE-DB human TR gene sequences. The TCRdist pipeline was used in a later analysis to assign CDR3 sequences and most-parsimonious VDJ recombination scenarios. In a later analysis, each TCR beta chain was defined by its CDR3 amino acid sequence together with its V-gene family, and reads lacking a unique V-gene family were excluded. In a later analysis, 450 to 600 highly shared, low-generation-probability nucleotide sequences were removed to address suspected cross-contamination and a sequencing artifact. A later analysis calculated a clonal expansion index for each public chain from normalized within-repertoire ranks of inferred template counts. In a later analysis, generation probabilities were computed using a VDJ recombination model fitted to out-of-frame rearrangements, and the results were checked against IGoR. In a later analysis, TCR-TCR, TCR-HLA and TCR-CMV co-occurrence was scored with hypergeometric tests, and a repertoire-size bias correction was applied to TCR pairs. In a later analysis, false discovery rates were estimated by permuting HLA or CMV assignments 20 times. In a later analysis, co-occurring TCRs were grouped using DBSCAN, with TCRdist sequence similarity added in when clustering inside HLA-allele-positive subsets. Co-occurrence clustering excluded repertoires with fewer than 30,000 or more than 120,000 public chains, plus five with anomalous nucleotide sharing. The table was pulled from immuneACCESS by TCRdb, which kept in-frame rearrangements only. Such tables lose some clones; where checked, under half of the loss comes from unresolved V genes, and the rest has no known cause. The V and J calls and the clone size are those of that table, but D and trimming were determined from the DNA. In all, the sample holds about 150,000 clones, and roughly 80% of those were seen once. The leading ten clones occupy 9.5% to 15% of the sample.

The rearrangement joined TRBV28 to TRBJ1-2, with the D gene not confidently named. Specimen: PBMCs. The clonotype originates from a man aged 25 to 40 in good health and CMV-seropositive. The CDR3 region has the sequence CASSFPLRGNYGYTF. Read as DNA, the sequence is TGTGCCAGCAGTTTCCCGCTCCGCGGGAACTATGGCTACACCTTC.